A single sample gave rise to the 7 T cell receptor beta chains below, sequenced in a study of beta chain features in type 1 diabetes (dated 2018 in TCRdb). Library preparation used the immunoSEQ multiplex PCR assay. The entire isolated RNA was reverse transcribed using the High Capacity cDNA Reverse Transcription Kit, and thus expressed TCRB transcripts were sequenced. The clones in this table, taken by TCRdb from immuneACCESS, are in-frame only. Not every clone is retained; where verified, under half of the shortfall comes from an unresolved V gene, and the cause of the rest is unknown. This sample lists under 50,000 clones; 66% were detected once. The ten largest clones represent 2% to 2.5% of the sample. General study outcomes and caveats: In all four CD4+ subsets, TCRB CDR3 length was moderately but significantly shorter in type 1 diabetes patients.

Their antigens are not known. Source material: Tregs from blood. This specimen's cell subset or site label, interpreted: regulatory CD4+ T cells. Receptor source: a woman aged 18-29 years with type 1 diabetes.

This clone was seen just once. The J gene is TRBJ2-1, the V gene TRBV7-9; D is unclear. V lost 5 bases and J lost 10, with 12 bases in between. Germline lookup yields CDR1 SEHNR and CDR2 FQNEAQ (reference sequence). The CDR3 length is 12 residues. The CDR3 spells CASSPRLGEQFF. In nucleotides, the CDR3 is TGTGCCAGCAGCCCCCGGTTGGGCGAGCAGTTCTTC.

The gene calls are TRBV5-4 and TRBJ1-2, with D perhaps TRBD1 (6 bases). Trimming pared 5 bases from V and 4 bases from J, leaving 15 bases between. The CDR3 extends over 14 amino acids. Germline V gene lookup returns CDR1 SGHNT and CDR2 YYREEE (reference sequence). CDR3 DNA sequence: TGTGCCAGCAGTCGTGCAGGGGCGCCCTATGGCTACACCTTC. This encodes CASSRAGAPYGYTF.

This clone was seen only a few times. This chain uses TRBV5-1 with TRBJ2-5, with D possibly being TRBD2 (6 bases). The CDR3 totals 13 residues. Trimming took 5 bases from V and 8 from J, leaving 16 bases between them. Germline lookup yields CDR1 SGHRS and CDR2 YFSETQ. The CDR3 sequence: CASRGLGRPTQYF. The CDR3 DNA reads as TGCGCCAGCAGGGGACTCGGACGTCCAACCCAGTACTTC. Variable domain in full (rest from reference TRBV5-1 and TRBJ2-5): KAGVTQTPRYLIKTRGQQVTLSCSPISGHRSVSWYQQTPGQGLQFLFEYFSETQRNKGNFPGRFSGRQFSNSRSEMNVSTLELGDSALYLCASRGLGRPTQYFGPGTRLLVL.

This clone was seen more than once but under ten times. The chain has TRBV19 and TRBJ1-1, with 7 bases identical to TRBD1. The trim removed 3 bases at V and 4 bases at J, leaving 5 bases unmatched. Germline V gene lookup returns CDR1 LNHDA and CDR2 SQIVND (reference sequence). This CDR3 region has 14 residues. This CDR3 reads CASSMADRATEAFF. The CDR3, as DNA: TGTGCCAGTAGTATGGCCGACAGGGCCACTGAAGCTTTCTTT.

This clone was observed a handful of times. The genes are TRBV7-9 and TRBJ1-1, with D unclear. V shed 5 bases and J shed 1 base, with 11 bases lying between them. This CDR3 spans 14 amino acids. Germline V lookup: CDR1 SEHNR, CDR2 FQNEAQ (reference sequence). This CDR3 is CASSREVGNTEAFF. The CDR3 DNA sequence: TGTGCCAGCAGCCGAGAGGTCGGGAACACTGAAGCTTTCTTT.

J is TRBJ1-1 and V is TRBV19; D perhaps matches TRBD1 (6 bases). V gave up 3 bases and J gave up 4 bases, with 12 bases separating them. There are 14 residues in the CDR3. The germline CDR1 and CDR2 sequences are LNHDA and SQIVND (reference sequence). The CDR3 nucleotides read TGTGCCAGTAGTATTCGCACAGGGTTCACTGAAGCTTTCTTT. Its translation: CASSIRTGFTEAFF.

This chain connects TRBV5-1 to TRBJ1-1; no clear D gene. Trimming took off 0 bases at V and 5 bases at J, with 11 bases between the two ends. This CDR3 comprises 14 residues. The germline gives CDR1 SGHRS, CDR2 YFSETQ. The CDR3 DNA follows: TGCGCCAGCAGCTTGGTAGCGGCCCGGACTGAAGCTTTCTTT. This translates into CASSLVAARTEAFF.